This TCR beta chain was identified in a study of cytomegalovirus exposure and HLA in healthy donors. Trimming pared 4 bases from V and 9 bases from J, leaving 20 bases between. This CDR3 has 15 residues. Germline CDR1 is SGDLS and CDR2 is YYNGEE. Turning to this clone: The antigen remains undetermined.

Study outcomes and limitations: Investigators reported approximately 150 TCR beta chains as tied to cytomegalovirus.

Use of 60 Vbeta and 13 Jbeta primers characterized the PCR. Clones were read by immunoSEQ multiplex PCR, and TCRdb kept only the in-frame ones, dropping some. This table holds 50,000 to 70,000 clones, over 65% found once. The sequenced sample consisted of PBMCs. This chain uses TRBV9 with TRBJ2-1; TRBD2 might be the D (6 bases). The sequence came from a man aged 35-49 years in good health and CMV-seropositive. This CDR3 is CASSSRLSVGGEQFF. CDR3 sequence (DNA): TGTGCCAGCAGCTCTCGTCTCTCCGTCGGGGGTGAGCAGTTCTTC.